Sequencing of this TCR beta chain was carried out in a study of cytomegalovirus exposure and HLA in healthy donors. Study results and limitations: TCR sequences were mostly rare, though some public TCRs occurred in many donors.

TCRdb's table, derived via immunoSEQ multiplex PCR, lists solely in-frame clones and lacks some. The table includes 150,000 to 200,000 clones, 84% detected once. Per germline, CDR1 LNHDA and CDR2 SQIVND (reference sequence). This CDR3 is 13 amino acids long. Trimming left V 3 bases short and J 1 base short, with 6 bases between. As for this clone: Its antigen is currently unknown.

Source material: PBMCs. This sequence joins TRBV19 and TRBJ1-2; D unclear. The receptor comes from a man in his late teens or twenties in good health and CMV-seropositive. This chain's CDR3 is CASSMLSNYGYTF. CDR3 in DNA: TGTGCCAGTAGTATGTTGAGTAACTATGGCTACACCTTC.